The 6 T cell receptor beta chains presented below share a single source sample, sequenced in a study of long-term antiretroviral therapy in people with HIV. The run of the v3.0 immunoSEQ assay was at survey level. TCRdb's table, derived via immunoSEQ multiplex PCR, lists solely in-frame clones and lacks some. In the table there are roughly 19,000 clones, 80% to 95% of which are singletons. Sample: unsorted PBMCs, taken 4.4 years after starting antiretroviral therapy. The receptor set was obtained from a woman aged 50 to 60 with HIV.

This rearrangement joins TRBV5-4 to TRBJ1-3; 11 bases match TRBD1. From germline, CDR1 is SGHNT and CDR2 YYREEE (reference sequence). There are 16 residues in the CDR3. J lost 0 bases, V lost 4 bases, and 3 bases had no gene match. In DNA form, the CDR3 reads TGTGCCAGCAGCCTAGGGACAGGGGGCTCTGGAAACACCATATATTTT. Protein product: CASSLGTGGSGNTIYF.

Points on this clone: The junction departs from germline at one end; a sequencing error may be responsible. V usage is TRBV7-7 and J usage is TRBJ2-1, with D perhaps TRBD1 or TRBD2 (5 bases each). Germline values: CDR1 SSHAT, CDR2 FNYEAQ (reference sequence). The length of the CDR3 is 16 residues. Written as DNA, the CDR3 is TGTGCTAGCAGCTTAATGGGGTCCGTGGGGGTTAATGAGCAGTTCTTC. Amino acid sequence: CASSLMGSVGVNEQFF.

The chain uses TRBV30 and TRBJ1-2; D is unresolved. V was shortened by 3 bases and J by 2 bases, with 10 bases between the two germline ends. The CDR3 runs to 13 residues. Germline assignment: CDR1 GTSNPN and CDR2 SVGIG (reference sequence). CDR3 amino acids: CAWSLSNNYGYTF. CDR3 nucleotide sequence: TGTGCCTGGAGCCTTTCCAACAACTATGGCTACACCTTC.

The CDR3 sequence: CASSQVAGLTDTQYF. Written as DNA, the CDR3 is TGTGCCAGCAGCCAGGTAGCGGGGCTGACAGATACGCAGTATTTT. This rearrangement joins TRBV14 to TRBJ2-3, with TRBD2 identical over 8 bases. The trim removed 3 bases at V and 3 bases at J, leaving 5 bases unmatched. In germline, CDR1 is SGHDN, CDR2 FVKESK. The CDR3 consists of 15 residues.

The V gene is TRBV5-1, the J gene TRBJ2-2; D may be TRBD1 (5 bases). Trimming pared 0 bases from V and 7 bases from J, leaving 13 bases between. The CDR3 has 15 residues. Per the germline V gene, CDR1 is SGHRS and CDR2 is YFSETQ. CDR3 loop: CASSLDSRGVGELFF. CDR3 bases: TGCGCCAGCAGCTTGGATTCTAGGGGCGTCGGGGAGCTGTTTTTT.

The chain recombines TRBV7-9 with TRBJ1-5; 7 bases are shared with TRBD1. The CDR3 is made up of 14 amino acids. Germline CDR1 SEHNR, CDR2 FQNEAQ (reference sequence). Trimming at V came to 6 bases and at J to 0 bases, leaving 2 bases not matched to a gene. CDR3 nucleotide sequence: TGTGCCAGCAGTCCAGGGGGTAGCAATCAGCCCCAGCATTTT. Its translation: CASSPGGSNQPQHF.